These 17 T cell receptor beta chains came from one sample sequenced in a study of blood T cell repertoires in COVID-19. The table came from immunoSEQ multiplex PCR; TCRdb's copy has only in-frame clones and leaves some out. The repertoire consists of hundreds of thousands of clones, with approximately 83% occurring once and the leading ten covering 2.1%. Sequences were obtained from peripheral blood. The receptors shown here come from a woman in her twenties or thirties who had recovered from COVID-19.

The V gene is TRBV5-4, the J gene TRBJ2-5, with unresolved D. The length of the CDR3 is 12 residues. The V gene lost 2 bases and the J gene lost 5 bases, with 7 bases spanning the gap. Germline V gene data show CDR1 as SGHNT and CDR2 as YYREEE (reference sequence). CDR3 protein: CASSLLLETQYF. In DNA form, the CDR3 reads TGTGCCAGCAGCTTACTATTGGAGACCCAGTACTTC.

V is TRBV5-1 and J is TRBJ2-4; perhaps TRBD2 as D (5 bases). Germline lookup yields CDR1 SGHRS and CDR2 YFSETQ. CDR3 length equals 17 residues. The ends were cut back, 5 bases at V and 6 bases at J, with 24 bases in the middle. CDR3 DNA sequence: TGCGCCAGCAGTGACGACCCGAGGCAGCTTGGAGGAAACATTCAGTACTTC. Amino acid sequence: CASSDDPRQLGGNIQYF.

This chain connects TRBV14 to TRBJ2-1; the D gene is possibly TRBD1 (5 bases). This CDR3 contains 16 residues. Trimming took 1 base from V and 1 from J, leaving 11 bases between them. Germline CDR1 is SGHDN and CDR2 is FVKESK. CDR3 nucleotides: TGTGCCAGCAGCCAAGGTGGGGCTTGGTCCTACAATGAGCAGTTCTTC. Protein sequence: CASSQGGAWSYNEQFF.

This sequence joins TRBV10-3 and TRBJ1-3, with TRBD1 matching 8 bases. Trimming removed 2 bases from V and 2 bases from J; junction bases left unmatched: 8. CDR1 is ENHRY and CDR2 is SYGVKD in the germline V gene. The CDR3 runs 17 residues. CDR3 coding DNA: TGTGCCATCAGTGAGCCCAAAGGACAGGGAACTGGAAACACCATATATTTT. It codes for CAISEPKGQGTGNTIYF.

The V gene is TRBV5-6, the J gene TRBJ2-5, with D maybe TRBD2 (5 bases). Germline values: CDR1 SGHDT, CDR2 YYEEEE. This CDR3 region has 17 residues. V lost 3 bases and J lost 0, with 18 bases in between. The CDR3 protein is CASSSDDSESNQETQYF. The CDR3, as DNA: TGTGCCAGCAGCTCGGACGATAGCGAATCCAACCAAGAGACCCAGTACTTC.

The chain employs TRBV2 and TRBJ2-7; D is possibly TRBD2 (6 bases). The length of the CDR3 is 15 residues. Germline V CDR1 and CDR2: SNHLY, FYNNEI. Trimming pared 7 bases from V and 0 bases from J, leaving 16 bases between. The chain's CDR3 is CASMGGTLSSYEQYF. CDR3 coding DNA: TGTGCCAGCATGGGCGGGACCCTAAGCTCCTACGAGCAGTACTTC.

The rearrangement uses TRBV4-1 and TRBJ2-5, with 9 bases that match TRBD2. Trimming cost V 1 base and J 12 bases; bases outside gene matches: 9. The germline V gene has CDR1 MGHRA and CDR2 YSYEKL. This CDR3 is built from 14 residues. The CDR3 nucleotides are TGCGCCAGCAGCCAAGTGGGTAGCGGGGGCCCGGAGTACTTC. Its translation: CASSQVGSGGPEYF.

The chain couples TRBV6-5 to TRBJ2-7; 7 nucleotides align to TRBD1. The CDR3 covers 15 residues. Unmatched junction bases numbered 10, after V lost 8 bases and J lost 0 bases. CDR1 MNHEY and CDR2 SVGAGI come from the germline V gene. CDR3 sequence reads: CASYQPGQSSYEQYF. CDR3 nucleotides: TGTGCCAGCTATCAACCGGGACAGAGCTCCTACGAGCAGTACTTC.

V gene TRBV6-5 combines with J gene TRBJ2-7; D remains unclear. This CDR3 is 11 amino acids long. Deletions cut 7 bases from V and 1 base from J, with 5 bases between. Germline V gene sequence: CDR1 MNHEY, CDR2 SVGAGI. The CDR3 DNA is TGTGCCAGCATCTCTTCCTACGAGCAGTACTTC. Translated: CASISSYEQYF.

The rearrangement links TRBV2 to TRBJ2-3; TRBD1 is a possible D gene (5 bases). The CDR3 has 15 amino acids. V was clipped by 6 bases and J by 6 bases, with 19 bases between them. Germline V gene data show CDR1 as SNHLY and CDR2 as FYNNEI. The DNA for the CDR3 is TGTGCCAGCAGGAAGACCGGGTCCCCAGGGGATACGCAGTATTTT. It yields the protein CASRKTGSPGDTQYF.

Only one count was recorded for this clone. The gene calls are TRBV13 and TRBJ1-1; 9 nucleotides match TRBD1. CDR3 size: 16 residues. CDR1 and CDR2 from the germline V gene are PRHDT and FYEKMQ (reference sequence). V lost 4 bases and J lost 5; bases outside the gene matches: 11. The CDR3 loop reads CASSSYLTGGETEAFF. DNA for the CDR3: TGTGCCAGCAGCTCATACCTCACAGGGGGCGAGACTGAAGCTTTCTTT.

The chain couples TRBV20-1 to TRBJ1-4; tentatively, D is TRBD1 (5 bases). V was cut by 6 bases and J by 8 bases, with 10 bases left in between. The CDR3 consists of 11 residues. Germline V lookup: CDR1 DFQATT, CDR2 SNEGSKA (reference sequence). DNA for the CDR3: TGCAGTGCCCAGGGTACGGAAAAACTGTTTTTT. Protein: CSAQGTEKLFF.

CDR3 bases: TGTGCCAGCAGTGAATGGACAGCATTTAGCACAGATACGCAGTATTTT. Its translation is CASSEWTAFSTDTQYF. V is TRBV6-1 and J is TRBJ2-3, with a tentative D call TRBD1 (6 bases). V gave up 2 bases and J gave up 0 bases, with 12 bases separating them. This CDR3 has 16 residues. Germline V lookup: CDR1 MNHNS, CDR2 SASEGT.

The chain's CDR3 is CAWHRGWRAFF. The CDR3 DNA reads TGTGCCTGGCACAGAGGATGGAGGGCTTTCTTT. V usage is TRBV30 and J usage is TRBJ1-1; D is undetermined. V lost 5 bases and J lost 11, with 15 bases in between. Germline V CDR1 and CDR2: GTSNPN, SVGIG (reference sequence). This CDR3 has 11 amino acids.

The chain combines TRBV19 with TRBJ2-7; 7 bases agree with TRBD1. This CDR3 has 12 amino acids. V gave up 4 bases and J gave up 6 bases; unmatched junction bases: 3. Germline CDR1 reads LNHDA; CDR2 reads SQIVND (reference sequence). The CDR3 spells CASSNPGGEQYF. The CDR3 DNA reads as TGTGCCAGTAGTAATCCAGGGGGCGAGCAGTACTTC.

The rearrangement joins TRBV19 to TRBJ2-1; D may be TRBD1 (6 bases). The CDR3 is 16 amino acids. The V and J ends lost 3 bases and 2 bases respectively, with 14 bases between them. Germline values: CDR1 LNHDA, CDR2 SQIVND (reference sequence). CDR3 protein: CASSMGRQAPYNEQFF. CDR3 nucleotides: TGTGCCAGTAGTATGGGTCGACAGGCACCCTACAATGAGCAGTTCTTC.

The chain recombines TRBV28 with TRBJ2-1; tentative D call: TRBD1 (6 bases). CDR3 length: 16 amino acids. Germline V gene lookup returns CDR1 MDHEN and CDR2 SYDVKM. The V end lost 5 bases, the J end lost 8 bases, and 22 bases lay between the germline ends. The DNA of the CDR3 is TGTGCCAGCAGTCTCGCAGGGGTCGCCTTAATAGATGAGCAGTTCTTC. Protein: CASSLAGVALIDEQFF.